This TCR beta chain emerged from a study of blood T cells in healthy people across ages. Then a second PCR, running roughly 7 to 11 cycles, was carried out with a sample-barcoded 5' primer and a J-beta primer mix. MiXCR was run by TCRdb on the 5' RACE reads, yielding one entry per CDR3 protein. The table has 1.5 million to 2 million distinct CDR3 sequences, 25% to 30% seen once. There are 13 residues in the CDR3. V lost 6 bases, J lost 5 bases, and 4 bases stayed unmatched. This clonotype came up many times. The TCR was taken from a woman in her 30s in good health. The sample consisted of blood. The V call is TRBV12-3 or TRBV12-4, the J call TRBJ2-7; 10 bases fit TRBD2. The CDR3 spells CASSWGLANEQYF. Written as DNA, the CDR3 is TGTGCCAGCAGCTGGGGACTAGCGAACGAGCAGTACTTC.